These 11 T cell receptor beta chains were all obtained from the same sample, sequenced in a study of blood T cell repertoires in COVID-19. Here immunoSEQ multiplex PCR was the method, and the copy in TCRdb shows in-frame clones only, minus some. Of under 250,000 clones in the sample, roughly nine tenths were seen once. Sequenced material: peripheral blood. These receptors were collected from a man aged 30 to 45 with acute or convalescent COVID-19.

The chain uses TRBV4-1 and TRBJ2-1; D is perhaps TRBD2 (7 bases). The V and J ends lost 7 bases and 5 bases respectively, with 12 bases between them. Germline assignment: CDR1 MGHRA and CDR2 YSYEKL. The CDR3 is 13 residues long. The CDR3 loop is CASTQGGNNEQFF. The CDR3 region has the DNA TGCGCCAGCACACAGGGAGGGAACAATGAGCAGTTCTTC.

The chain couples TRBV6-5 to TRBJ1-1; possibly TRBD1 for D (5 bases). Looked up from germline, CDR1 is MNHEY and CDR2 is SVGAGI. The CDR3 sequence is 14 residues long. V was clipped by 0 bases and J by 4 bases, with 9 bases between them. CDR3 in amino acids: CASSYSAGRTEAFF. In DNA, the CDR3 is TGTGCCAGCAGTTACTCTGCGGGGCGCACTGAAGCTTTCTTT.

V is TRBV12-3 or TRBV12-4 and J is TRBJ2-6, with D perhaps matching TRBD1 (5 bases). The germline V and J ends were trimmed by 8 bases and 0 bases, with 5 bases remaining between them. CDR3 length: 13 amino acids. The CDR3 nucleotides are TGTGCCAGCCAGGGCTCTGGGGCCAACGTCCTGACTTTC. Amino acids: CASQGSGANVLTF.

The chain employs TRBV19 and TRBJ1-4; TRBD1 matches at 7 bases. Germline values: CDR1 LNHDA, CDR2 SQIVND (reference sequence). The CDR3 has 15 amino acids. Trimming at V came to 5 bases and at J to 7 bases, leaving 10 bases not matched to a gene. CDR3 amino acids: CASSLGQRGFEKLFF. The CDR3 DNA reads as TGTGCCAGTAGTTTGGGACAGAGGGGATTTGAAAAACTGTTTTTT.

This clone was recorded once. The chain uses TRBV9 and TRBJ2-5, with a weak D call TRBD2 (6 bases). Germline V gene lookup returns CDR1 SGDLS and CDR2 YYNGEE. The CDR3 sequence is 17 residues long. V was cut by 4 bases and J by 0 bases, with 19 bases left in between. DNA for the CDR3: TGTGCCAGCAGCTCCCGGGAGAAGGGATGGAACCAAGAGACCCAGTACTTC. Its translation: CASSSREKGWNQETQYF.

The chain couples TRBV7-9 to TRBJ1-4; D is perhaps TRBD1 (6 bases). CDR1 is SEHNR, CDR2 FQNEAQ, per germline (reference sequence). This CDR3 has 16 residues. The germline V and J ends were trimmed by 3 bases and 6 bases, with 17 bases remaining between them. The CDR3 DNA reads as TGTGCCAGCAGCTTTATAGTTGGCAGGGGATATGAAAAACTGTTTTTT. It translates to CASSFIVGRGYEKLFF. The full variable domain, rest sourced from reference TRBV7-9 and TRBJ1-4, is DTGVSQNPRHKITKRGQNVTFRCDPISEHNRLYWYRQTLGQGPEFLTYFQNEAQLEKSRLLSDRFSAERPKGSFSTLEIQRTEQGDSAMYLCASSFIVGRGYEKLFFGSGTQLSVL.

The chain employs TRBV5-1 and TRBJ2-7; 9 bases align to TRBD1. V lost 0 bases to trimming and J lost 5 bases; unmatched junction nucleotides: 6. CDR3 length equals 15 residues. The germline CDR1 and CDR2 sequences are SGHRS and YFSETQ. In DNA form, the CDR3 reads TGCGCCAGCAGCTTGGGCGGACAGGGGTACGACGAGCAGTACTTC. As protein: CASSLGGQGYDEQYF.

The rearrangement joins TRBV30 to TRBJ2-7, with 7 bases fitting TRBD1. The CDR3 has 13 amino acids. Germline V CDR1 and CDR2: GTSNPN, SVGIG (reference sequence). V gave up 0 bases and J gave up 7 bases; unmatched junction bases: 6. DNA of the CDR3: TGTGCCTGGAGTGTGAAGGGGGCAGGGGAGCAGTACTTC. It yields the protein CAWSVKGAGEQYF.

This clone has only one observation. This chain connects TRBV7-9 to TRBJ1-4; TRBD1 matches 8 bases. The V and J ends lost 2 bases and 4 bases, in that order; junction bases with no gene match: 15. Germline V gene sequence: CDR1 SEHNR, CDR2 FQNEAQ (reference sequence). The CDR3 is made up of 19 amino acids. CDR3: CASSLIRDRWRGLNEKLFF. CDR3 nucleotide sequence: TGTGCCAGCAGCTTAATTCGGGACAGGTGGAGGGGGCTTAATGAAAAACTGTTTTTT. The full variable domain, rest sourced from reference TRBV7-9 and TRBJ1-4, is DTGVSQNPRHKITKRGQNVTFRCDPISEHNRLYWYRQTLGQGPEFLTYFQNEAQLEKSRLLSDRFSAERPKGSFSTLEIQRTEQGDSAMYLCASSLIRDRWRGLNEKLFFGSGTQLSVL.

CDR3 protein: CASSRLAGGNEQFF. The CDR3 nucleotides are TGTGCCAGCAGTAGACTAGCGGGGGGCAATGAGCAGTTCTTC. The V and J genes are TRBV7-3 and TRBJ2-1; 13 bases fit TRBD2. The CDR3 contains 14 residues. The germline CDR1 and CDR2 sequences are SGHTA and FQGTGA. V dropped 6 bases and J dropped 6; count of bases not matched to a gene: 2.

The CDR3 loop reads CASSWGQGRGYTF. The CDR3 region has the DNA TGTGCCAGCAGCTGGGGACAGGGCCGGGGCTACACCTTC. The chain links TRBV28 to TRBJ1-2; TRBD1 matches 9 bases. This CDR3 comprises 13 residues. The germline CDR1 and CDR2 sequences are MDHEN and SYDVKM. Unmatched junction bases numbered 7, after V lost 6 bases and J lost 8 bases.